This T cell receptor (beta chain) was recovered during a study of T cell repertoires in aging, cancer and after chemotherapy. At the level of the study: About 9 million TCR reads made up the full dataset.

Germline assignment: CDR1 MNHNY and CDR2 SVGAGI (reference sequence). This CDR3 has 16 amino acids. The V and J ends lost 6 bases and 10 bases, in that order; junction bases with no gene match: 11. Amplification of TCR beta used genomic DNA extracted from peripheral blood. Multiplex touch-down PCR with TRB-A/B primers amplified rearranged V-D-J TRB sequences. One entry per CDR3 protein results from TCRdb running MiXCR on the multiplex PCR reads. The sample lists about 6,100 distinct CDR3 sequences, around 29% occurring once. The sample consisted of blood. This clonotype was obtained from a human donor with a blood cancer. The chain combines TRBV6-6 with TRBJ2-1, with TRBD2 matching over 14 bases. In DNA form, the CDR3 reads TGTGCCAGCAGCCGACTAGCGGGAGGGATTATTAGGGAGCAGTTCTTC. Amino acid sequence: CASSRLAGGIIREQFF.